Presented here are 18 T cell receptor beta chains from one specimen sequenced in a study of circulating and synovial CD4+ cells in juvenile arthritis. TCRdb's copy holds only in-frame clones and misses some; the assay was immunoSEQ multiplex PCR. Among roughly 2,000 clones listed, 90% were seen once. Sequencing was done on a sample of HLA-DR+ CD4+ T cells from blood. Subset meaning: circulating pathogenic-like lymphocytes, sorted as HLA-DR+CD14-CD3+CD4+CD25low/- blood T cells. The receptors stem from a human patient with juvenile idiopathic arthritis. Some clones in this sample may be carry-over from other donors' samples.

V gene TRBV4-1 combines with J gene TRBJ1-3; D is undetermined. Germline V gives CDR1 MGHRA, CDR2 YSYEKL. V was shortened by 3 bases and J by 4 bases, with 13 bases between the two germline ends. The CDR3 length is 15 residues. CDR3 in DNA: TGCGCCAGCAGCCACGCCCGGAGTGGGGGAAACACCATATATTTT. Amino acid sequence: CASSHARSGGNTIYF.

The V gene is TRBV29-1, the J gene TRBJ2-7; D may be TRBD1 (6 bases). Germline V gene lookup returns CDR1 SQVTM and CDR2 ANQGSEA. This CDR3 has 12 residues. The V end was cut by 4 bases, the J end by 1 base, with 8 bases between. The CDR3 protein is CSVATGSYEQYF. For the CDR3, the DNA is TGCAGCGTTGCAACAGGGTCCTACGAGCAGTACTTC.

As concerns this clone: At one of its ends the junction is not consistent with the germline gene, which may arise from a read error. The identical CDR3 is also encoded by other nucleotide sequences in the sample. CDR3 bases: TGTGCCAGCAGTTACTCTACAGGGGAAAATTCCCCCCTCCACTTT. This codes for CASSYSTGENSPLHF. J is TRBJ1-6 and V is TRBV6-5, with TRBD1 matching 7 bases. The CDR3 is made up of 15 amino acids. Germline CDR1 and CDR2: MNHEY and SVGAGI.

This clone was picked up a small number of times. The chain recombines TRBV10-2 with TRBJ2-1, with TRBD1 identical over 7 bases. Germline V CDR1 and CDR2: WSHSY, SAAADI. The J segment lost 0 bases and the V segment lost 10 bases, leaving 6 bases of the junction unmatched. The CDR3 contains 14 residues. The CDR3: CATSRTGSYNEQFF. CDR3 sequence (DNA): TGCGCCACCAGCCGGACAGGCTCCTACAATGAGCAGTTCTTC.

The CDR3 bases are TGCAGCGTATTTGTGGGAGTGGCGTACGAGCAGTACTTC. Translating it yields CSVFVGVAYEQYF. V and J are TRBV29-1 and TRBJ2-7; possible D gene TRBD2, 5 bases. Germline V CDR1 and CDR2: SQVTM, ANQGSEA. Between the trimmed V and J ends, which lost 6 bases and 4 bases, there was a span of 16 bases. The CDR3 has 13 amino acids.

This chain joins TRBV28 and TRBJ2-1, with unresolved D. The CDR3 is 16 residues long. Trimming left V 2 bases short and J 0 bases short, with 11 bases between. Per the germline V gene, CDR1 is MDHEN and CDR2 is SYDVKM. CDR3 sequence: CASSLAGLSSYNEQFF. The CDR3 coding sequence is TGTGCCAGCAGTTTAGCAGGTCTTAGCTCCTACAATGAGCAGTTCTTC.

CDR3 DNA: TGTGCCAGCAGCCCCCCACTAGCACCGCAGTATTTT. Protein sequence: CASSPPLAPQYF. This chain joins TRBV6-6 and TRBJ2-3; a possible D gene is TRBD2 (6 bases). This CDR3 comprises 12 residues. V lost 6 bases and J lost 10, with 14 bases in between. CDR1 and CDR2 (germline): MNHNY, SVGAGI (reference sequence).

In regard to this clone: At one end the junction does not follow the germline gene, possibly because of a read error. Other DNA sequences in this sample translate to the same CDR3. This chain joins TRBV4-3 and TRBJ1-6, with D possibly being TRBD1 (5 bases). This CDR3 spans 14 amino acids. Per the germline V gene, CDR1 is LGHNA and CDR2 is YSLEER. The chain's CDR3 is CASSPGHYNSPLHF. Here the CDR3 DNA reads TGCGCCAGCAGCCCCGGACATTACAATTCCCCCCTCCACTTT.

V is TRBV5-1 and J is TRBJ1-4, with TRBD1 matching 7 bases. J was trimmed by 0 bases and V by 4 bases; bases with no gene match: 6. CDR1 and CDR2 (germline): SGHRS, YFSETQ. The CDR3 loop spans 16 amino acids. The CDR3 DNA is TGCGCCAGCAGCCTGGGACAGCCGACAACTAATGAAAAACTGTTTTTT. Translation gives CASSLGQPTTNEKLFF.

V gene TRBV12-5 combines with J gene TRBJ2-3; 10 positions match TRBD1. The germline gives CDR1 LGHNT, CDR2 FRNRAP. Trimming took 1 base from V and 4 from J; bases not matched to a gene: 11. The CDR3 is made up of 18 amino acids. This CDR3 is CASGLAKTGTGESDTQYF. The DNA for the CDR3 is TGTGCTAGTGGTTTGGCAAAAACCGGGACAGGGGAATCAGATACGCAGTATTTT.

This clone was detected only once. The gene calls are TRBV7-2 and TRBJ2-3, with 10 bases matching TRBD2. Germline V gene sequence: CDR1 SGHTA, CDR2 FQGNSA. The CDR3 runs 17 residues. V lost 4 bases, J lost 0 bases, and 7 bases stayed unmatched. In nucleotides, the CDR3 is TGTGCCAGCAGCTCGTGGACTAGCGGATCCAGCACAGATACGCAGTATTTT. This sequence encodes CASSSWTSGSSTDTQYF.

The gene calls are TRBV28 and TRBJ1-1; possibly TRBD1 for D (6 bases). Trimming cost V 2 bases and J 1 base, with 8 bases left between them. Germline values: CDR1 MDHEN, CDR2 SYDVKM. CDR3 length: 14 residues. Here the CDR3 DNA reads TGTGCCAGCAGTTTACAGACAGGGAACACTGAAGCTTTCTTT. Its protein product is CASSLQTGNTEAFF.

The chain is built from TRBV9 and TRBJ1-2; TRBD1 agrees at 7 bases. The CDR3 spans 16 residues. The V gene end was trimmed by 0 bases and the J gene end by 2 bases; junction bases not matched to a gene: 7. Germline lookup yields CDR1 SGDLS and CDR2 YYNGEE. The CDR3: CASSVEKGARNYGYTF. DNA of the CDR3: TGTGCCAGCAGCGTAGAAAAGGGGGCAAGAAACTATGGCTACACCTTC. Drawing the rest from reference TRBV9 and TRBJ1-2, the complete variable domain is DSGVTQTPKHLITATGQRVTLRCSPRSGDLSVYWYQQSLDQGLQFLIQYYNGEERAKGNILERFSAQQFPDLHSELNLSSLELGDSALYFCASSVEKGARNYGYTFGSGTRLTVV.

CDR3: CAIRAWGVGNTEAFF. The CDR3 DNA sequence: TGTGCCATCAGAGCGTGGGGGGTAGGGAACACTGAAGCTTTCTTT. The V gene is TRBV10-3, the J gene TRBJ1-1, with D perhaps matching TRBD1 (5 bases). There are 15 residues in the CDR3. The germline V gene encodes CDR1 ENHRY and CDR2 SYGVKD. Trimming pared 6 bases from V and 1 base from J, leaving 15 bases between.

The V gene is TRBV5-1, the J gene TRBJ2-5; no clear D gene. The DNA end is a closer match to TRBJ2-7, so the J assignment may be wrong. Germline CDR1 reads SGHRS; CDR2 reads YFSETQ. CDR3 length equals 13 residues. CDR3 sequence reads: CASSLGYNYEQYF. CDR3 sequence (DNA): TGCGCCAGCAGCTTGGGCTATAACTACGAGCAGTACTTC.

The chain has TRBV13 and TRBJ2-7; a weak D match, TRBD2 (6 bases). The V gene lost 0 bases and the J gene lost 5 bases, with 11 bases spanning the gap. The CDR3 loop spans 14 amino acids. Per germline, CDR1 PRHDT and CDR2 FYEKMQ (reference sequence). CDR3 region: CASSLGLTGDEQYF. In nucleotides, the CDR3 is TGTGCCAGCAGCTTAGGCCTTACGGGGGACGAGCAGTACTTC.

This sequence joins TRBV25-1 and TRBJ2-3, with D maybe TRBD2 (7 bases). Germline loops: CDR1 MGHDK, CDR2 SYGVNS. Trimming pared 2 bases from V and 1 base from J, leaving 13 bases between. The CDR3 consists of 16 residues. The CDR3 here is CASSERGRGRTDTQYF. In DNA form, the CDR3 reads TGTGCCAGCAGTGAAAGAGGGCGGGGGCGCACAGATACGCAGTATTTT.

A single count supports this clone. J is TRBJ2-1 and V is TRBV9; TRBD2 aligns across 11 bases. The CDR3 has 16 residues. The junction had 14 bases not matched to a gene; V was cut back by 4 bases and J by 11 bases. Germline V CDR1 and CDR2: SGDLS, YYNGEE. The CDR3, as DNA: TGTGCCAGCAGCCCAAGGGGGCTAGCGGGAGGCCCAAAGCAGTTCTTC. Amino acid sequence: CASSPRGLAGGPKQFF.